This T cell receptor beta chain was identified in a study of blood T cell repertoires in COVID-19. Profiled with immunoSEQ multiplex PCR; TCRdb holds only in-frame clones, not every one. The sample has about 260,000 clones; around nine tenths are singletons. Followed longitudinally, the Seattle patients had been enrolled during active infection. Germline V gene lookup returns CDR1 SNHLY and CDR2 FYNNEI. Trimming cost V 11 bases and J 1 base, with 12 bases left between them. This CDR3 contains 14 residues. The specimen sequenced was peripheral blood. This chain joins TRBV2 and TRBJ2-6; D might be TRBD1 (5 bases). The clonotype comes from a woman aged 60-75 years with COVID-19, enrolled during active disease. CDR3 sequence: CAGTQGSGANVLTF. For the CDR3, the DNA is TGTGCCGGTACTCAGGGTTCTGGGGCCAACGTCCTGACTTTC.